This TCR beta chain was sequenced in a study of CD8+ T cells in alopecia areata. CDR3 length: 15 amino acids. The ends were cut back, 0 bases at V and 3 bases at J, with 10 bases in the middle. CDR1 is NSHNY and CDR2 is SYGAGN in the germline V gene. This clone was recorded many times. These gene names are mouse names. With the read ending 4 residues before the CDR3 end, the germline J gene is used to fill in that end. Described time point: mouse skin 3 weeks after grafting. As the sequencing template, cDNA was produced by extracting RNA and reverse transcribing it. Sequencing was performed with immunoSEQ multiplex PCR; in TCRdb, only in-frame clones are kept and a portion is missing. This sample has about 2,100 clones, each found more than once.

This clonotype was obtained from a C3H/HeJ mouse with alopecia areata. MHC haplotype of the mouse line: H2-k. V and J are TRBV13-1 and TRBJ2-1; possible D gene TRBD2, 6 bases. The specimen comprised skin, sampled at week 3. The CDR3 sequence: CASSDAGGSYAEQFF. CDR3 DNA (partial): TGTGCCAGCAGTGATGCCGGGGGGAGCTATGCT.